This passage covers 25 T cell receptor beta chains from one sample sequenced in a study of T cell clonotyping in hematopoietic cell transplantation. Clones were sequenced by immunoSEQ multiplex PCR, and TCRdb holds only the in-frame ones, with some missing. The profile shows some 3,500 clones, roughly 72% of them singletons. The source material was peripheral blood mononuclear cells, sampled 30 days after allogeneic stem cell transplant. Receptor source: a male patient aged 40-55 years who had an allogeneic stem cell transplant from an unrelated donor, so the T cells may come from the graft donor. Some clones in this sample may be carry-over from other donors' samples.

The rearrangement uses TRBV5-5 and TRBJ1-5, with TRBD1 identical over 8 bases. CDR3 length: 15 amino acids. Germline loops: CDR1 SGHKS, CDR2 YYEKEE (reference sequence). The V segment lost 2 bases and the J segment 2 bases; nucleotides outside the gene matches: 3. CDR3 protein: CASSLTGGGNQPQHF. The CDR3 DNA sequence: TGTGCCAGCAGCTTAACAGGGGGGGGCAATCAGCCCCAGCATTTT.

V is TRBV28 and J is TRBJ1-5, with D possibly being TRBD1 (5 bases). V lost 8 bases and J lost 2, with 22 bases in between. Germline V gene sequence: CDR1 MDHEN, CDR2 SYDVKM. CDR3 length: 17 residues. CDR3 region: CASVKAGGGRGNQPQHF. In DNA, the CDR3 is TGTGCCAGCGTAAAAGCTGGGGGGGGTCGGGGCAATCAGCCCCAGCATTTT.

This clone appeared a few times. The J gene is TRBJ1-5, the V gene TRBV23-1, with 7 nucleotides matching TRBD1. TRBV23-1 is an ORF; its function is uncertain. The CDR3 has 13 residues. After removal of 11 bases from V and 4 bases from J, the junction contained 8 bases not matched to a gene. The CDR3 loop is CAVGDRANQPQHF. DNA for the CDR3: TGCGCCGTGGGAGACAGGGCTAATCAGCCCCAGCATTTT.

The rearrangement joins TRBV7-8 to TRBJ1-1, with D possibly TRBD1 on 5 matching bases. With 1 base removed from V and 2 bases from J, the gap between germline ends came to 14 bases. There are 16 residues in the CDR3. Germline V gene data show CDR1 as SGHVS and CDR2 as FQNEAQ. The CDR3 bases are TGTGCCAGCAGCTTAGTAGTGTGGACAACCAACACTGAAGCTTTCTTT. Amino acid sequence: CASSLVVWTTNTEAFF. Drawing the rest from reference TRBV7-8 and TRBJ1-1, the complete variable domain is GAGVSQSPRYKVAKRGQDVALRCDPISGHVSLFWYQQALGQGPEFLTYFQNEAQLDKSGLPSDRFFAERPEGSVSTLKIQRTQQEDSAVYLCASSLVVWTTNTEAFFGQGTRLTVV.

V gene TRBV7-6 combines with J gene TRBJ2-1; TRBD1 matches at 9 bases. V lost 3 bases and J lost 4; bases outside the gene matches: 1. The CDR3 runs 14 residues. The germline V gene has CDR1 SGHVS and CDR2 FNYEAQ. CDR3: CASSFGTGYNEQFF. CDR3 DNA: TGTGCCAGCAGCTTTGGGACAGGGTACAATGAGCAGTTCTTC.

The rearrangement joins TRBV7-2 to TRBJ2-7; no reliable D call. The CDR3 spans 11 residues. CDR1 is SGHTA, CDR2 FQGNSA, per germline. V lost 6 bases to trimming and J lost 6 bases, with 9 bases between them. The CDR3 region is CASSYITEQYF. The CDR3 region has the DNA TGTGCCAGCAGTTATATCACCGAGCAGTACTTC.

V and J are TRBV6-5 and TRBJ2-1; the match to TRBD1 covers 10 bases. Trimming cost V 5 bases and J 8 bases; bases outside gene matches: 6. Germline CDR1 MNHEY, CDR2 SVGAGI. This CDR3 is built from 14 residues. The DNA for the CDR3 is TGTGCCAGCAGTCCTTGGGACAGGGGTTATGAGCAGTTCTTC. Translation: CASSPWDRGYEQFF.

CDR3 sequence reads: CASSKGQASGEQYF. The CDR3 DNA reads as TGTGCCAGCAGCAAGGGACAGGCATCGGGCGAGCAGTACTTC. The chain joins TRBV5-7 to TRBJ2-7; 8 positions agree with TRBD1. TRBV5-7 is filed as an ORF, its function uncertain. The junction had 9 bases not matched to a gene; V was cut back by 4 bases and J by 6 bases. The CDR3 covers 14 residues.

V is TRBV27 and J is TRBJ1-5; 8 bases are shared with TRBD1. CDR1 and CDR2 from the germline V gene are MNHEY and SMNVEV (reference sequence). V gave up 5 bases and J gave up 7 bases; unmatched junction bases: 7. CDR3 size: 14 residues. CDR3 residues: CASSIDRGAQPQHF. The CDR3 DNA reads as TGTGCCAGCAGTATAGACAGGGGTGCCCAGCCCCAGCATTTT.

This chain uses TRBV6-6 with TRBJ1-5, with 10 nucleotides matching TRBD1. Losses at the gene ends were 6 bases for V and 7 bases for J; bases not matched to a gene: 3. The CDR3 length is 13 residues. Germline assignment: CDR1 MNHNY and CDR2 SVGAGI (reference sequence). The CDR3 DNA follows: TGTGCCAGCAGCGGACAGGGGGACCAGCCCCAGCATTTT. Translating gives CASSGQGDQPQHF.

The rearrangement links TRBV7-2 to TRBJ2-2; D gene uncertain. V was cut by 1 base and J by 5 bases, with 14 bases left in between. Germline V gene sequence: CDR1 SGHTA, CDR2 FQGNSA. CDR3 length: 16 residues. CDR3 DNA sequence: TGTGCCAGCAGCTTAGTTGGCGTCGTGAGGACCGGGGAGCTGTTTTTT. Translated: CASSLVGVVRTGELFF.

V is TRBV7-2 and J is TRBJ2-5; TRBD2 aligns across 11 bases. V shed 5 bases and J 3 bases; nucleotides not matched to a gene: 5. Germline CDR1 is SGHTA and CDR2 is FQGNSA. The CDR3 consists of 15 residues. CDR3 residues: CASSVSGGAEETQYF. The CDR3 DNA reads as TGTGCCAGCAGCGTTAGCGGGGGGGCGGAAGAGACCCAGTACTTC.

The CDR3 DNA reads as TGTGCCAGCAGTTACCCAGCTTCCTACGAGCAGTACTTC. Protein sequence: CASSYPASYEQYF. The J gene is TRBJ2-7, the V gene TRBV6-6; D not resolved. V lost 2 bases and J lost 1, with 6 bases in between. The CDR3 spans 13 residues. The germline gives CDR1 MNHNY, CDR2 SVGAGI (reference sequence).

V gene TRBV14 combines with J gene TRBJ1-1, with 8 bases lining up with TRBD1. Losses at the gene ends were 5 bases for V and 3 bases for J; bases not matched to a gene: 5. Germline V lookup: CDR1 SGHDN, CDR2 FVKESK. The CDR3 runs 14 residues. The CDR3: CASSYMTGDTEAFF. The CDR3 nucleotides are TGTGCCAGCAGCTACATGACAGGGGACACTGAAGCTTTCTTT. The whole variable domain, remainder taken from reference TRBV14 and TRBJ1-1, is EAGVTQFPSHSVIEKGQTVTLRCDPISGHDNLYWYRRVMGKEIKFLLHFVKESKQDESGMPNNRFLAERTGGTYSTLKVQPAELEDSGVYFCASSYMTGDTEAFFGQGTRLTVV.

In this sample, this clone turned up once. The chain recombines TRBV27 with TRBJ2-1, with 7 bases aligning to TRBD2. CDR1 and CDR2 (germline): MNHEY, SMNVEV (reference sequence). The V and J ends lost 3 bases and 0 bases, in that order; junction bases with no gene match: 8. The CDR3 is 17 residues long. CDR3 sequence: CASSFVGGTVSYNEQFF. The CDR3 DNA reads as TGTGCCAGCAGTTTCGTGGGGGGGACCGTCTCCTACAATGAGCAGTTCTTC.

This clone showed up just a few times. The chain uses TRBV5-4 and TRBJ2-1, with D unresolved. The germline V and J ends were trimmed by 1 base and 0 bases, with 5 bases remaining between them. Germline CDR1 SGHNT, CDR2 YYREEE (reference sequence). There are 14 residues in the CDR3. CDR3 nucleotides: TGTGCCAGCAGCTTGAGATCCTCCTACAATGAGCAGTTCTTC. Translation gives CASSLRSSYNEQFF.

The chain couples TRBV11-3 to TRBJ1-3; D is perhaps TRBD1 (5 bases). The CDR3 length is 14 residues. V lost 5 bases and J lost 2, with 10 bases in between. Looked up from germline, CDR1 is SGHNT and CDR2 is YENEEA. CDR3 protein: CASSVVGAGNTIYF. CDR3 coding DNA: TGTGCCAGCAGCGTTGTAGGGGCTGGAAACACCATATATTTT.

The chain joins TRBV5-1 to TRBJ2-6; the match to TRBD1 covers 12 bases. Germline assignment: CDR1 SGHRS and CDR2 YFSETQ. The CDR3 is 18 amino acids. V gave up 4 bases and J gave up 2 bases; unmatched junction bases: 7. CDR3 sequence reads: CASSNRGQGAAGANVLTF. The CDR3 bases are TGCGCCAGCAGCAACCGGGGACAGGGGGCTGCTGGGGCCAACGTCCTGACTTTC.

The chain couples TRBV5-1 to TRBJ2-3, with 10 bases aligning to TRBD2. The germline CDR1 and CDR2 sequences are SGHRS and YFSETQ. The CDR3 loop spans 17 amino acids. V lost 3 bases and J lost 0; bases outside the gene matches: 7. The CDR3 DNA reads TGCGCCAGCAGCTCTATAATTAGCGGGGGGAGCACAGATACGCAGTATTTT. Translated: CASSSIISGGSTDTQYF.

In its sample, this clone was seen once. The chain is built from TRBV9 and TRBJ1-3, with D unresolved. V dropped 0 bases and J dropped 0 bases, with 13 bases sitting between them. This CDR3 is 17 amino acids long. CDR1 is SGDLS and CDR2 is YYNGEE in the germline V gene. In DNA, the CDR3 is TGTGCCAGCAGCGTAGCCCCCAGCCCAAACTCTGGAAACACCATATATTTT. Encoded protein: CASSVAPSPNSGNTIYF. Full variable domain (outside the CDR3, taken from reference TRBV9 and TRBJ1-3): DSGVTQTPKHLITATGQRVTLRCSPRSGDLSVYWYQQSLDQGLQFLIQYYNGEERAKGNILERFSAQQFPDLHSELNLSSLELGDSALYFCASSVAPSPNSGNTIYFGEGSWLTVV.

The chain is built from TRBV6-4 and TRBJ2-3; the D call may be TRBD1 or TRBD2 (6 bases each). The germline V gene encodes CDR1 MRHNA and CDR2 SNTAGT. CDR3 size: 15 residues. Trimming took 2 bases from V and 2 from J, leaving 11 bases between them. CDR3: CASSDRGRATDTQYF. The CDR3 DNA follows: TGTGCCAGCAGTGACCGGGGGCGGGCCACAGATACGCAGTATTTT.

The chain joins TRBV4-3 to TRBJ2-7, with 7 positions matching TRBD2. V dropped 5 bases and J dropped 6; count of bases not matched to a gene: 13. CDR3 size: 15 residues. Per germline, CDR1 LGHNA and CDR2 YSLEER. DNA for the CDR3: TGCGCCAGCAGCTCGAGGGAGGGATTTTCGGGCGAGCAGTACTTC. The encoded protein is CASSSREGFSGEQYF.

This clone has just a few counts. The CDR3 nucleotides are TGTGCCAGCAGCTCCCCATCGTGGGGAGGCAATCAGCCCCAGCATTTT. Amino acid sequence: CASSSPSWGGNQPQHF. V usage is TRBV7-9 and J usage is TRBJ1-5; D gene unclear. Germline CDR1 reads SEHNR; CDR2 reads FQNEAQ (reference sequence). The CDR3 loop spans 16 amino acids. With 4 bases removed from V and 2 bases from J, the gap between germline ends came to 15 bases.

The CDR3 DNA is TGTGCCAGCAGCCCCCGGCAGGGCAGGACAGATACGCAGTATTTT. Amino acids: CASSPRQGRTDTQYF. This chain uses TRBV14 with TRBJ2-3; weak D call: TRBD1 (5 bases). V was cut by 4 bases and J by 3 bases, with 14 bases left in between. CDR1 and CDR2 from the germline V gene are SGHDN and FVKESK. The CDR3 consists of 15 residues.

The chain links TRBV5-6 to TRBJ1-2; TRBD1 might be the D (6 bases). Germline V lookup: CDR1 SGHDT, CDR2 YYEEEE. The V end lost 1 base, the J end lost 6 bases, and 13 bases lay between the germline ends. The CDR3 extends over 14 amino acids. Here the CDR3 DNA reads TGTGCCAGCAGCTTGATAATCTCAGGGGATGGCTACACCTTC. Amino acids: CASSLIISGDGYTF.